This TCR beta chain derives from a study of T cell changes during pregnancy in multiple sclerosis. The CDR3 spans 13 residues. Germline V gene lookup returns CDR1 MDHEN and CDR2 SYDVKM. V lost 3 bases, J lost 3 bases, and 9 bases lay in between. TCRdb keeps only in-frame clones here, not all; method: immunoSEQ multiplex PCR. The table lists around 30,000 clones, roughly nine tenths of them singletons. The rearrangement links TRBV28 to TRBJ2-7; D is unclear. The clonotype was recovered from a female donor with multiple sclerosis, enrolled in a pregnancy study. Sequencing was performed on CD8+ T cells from peripheral blood mononuclear cells, taken in the second trimester of pregnancy. The CDR3 DNA sequence: TGTGCCAGCAGTTTCTCCAGACACTACGAGCAGTACTTC. As protein: CASSFSRHYEQYF.